The 16 T cell receptor beta chains below were found in one sample sequenced in a study of technical replicates of blood from a handful of donors. Sequencing used immunoSEQ multiplex PCR; TCRdb keeps in-frame clones, though not all of them. The sample includes around 70,000 clones, more than 85% of them seen just once. The sample taken for sequencing was T cells isolated from PBMCs. The receptors come from a human donor in good health.

The chain uses TRBV19 and TRBJ1-2, with 7 bases matching TRBD1. The germline V gene has CDR1 LNHDA and CDR2 SQIVND (reference sequence). The CDR3 contains 13 residues. V shed 10 bases and J 3 bases; nucleotides not matched to a gene: 8. In nucleotides, the CDR3 is TGTGCCACCGCCTCACAGGGGTACTATGGCTACACCTTC. Translation: CATASQGYYGYTF.

This chain links TRBV1 with TRBJ2-1; the table assigns TRBD2, which was not confirmed against the DNA. TRBV1 is termed a pseudogene. CDR3 size: 12 residues. The CDR3 DNA reads TGCACCAGCAGGACATTTAGCGGGGAGCAGTTCTTC. Residues: CTSRTFSGEQFF.

J is TRBJ1-2 and V is TRBV6-5, with D maybe TRBD1 (5 bases). The CDR3 consists of 13 residues. Between the trimmed V and J ends, which lost 6 bases and 8 bases, there was a span of 16 bases. The germline gives CDR1 MNHEY, CDR2 SVGAGI. CDR3 residues: CASSPSGLAGYTF. In DNA, the CDR3 is TGTGCCAGCAGCCCTTCAGGGTTGGCGGGCTACACCTTC.

V and J are TRBV2 and TRBJ2-2; TRBD2 might be the D (5 bases). This CDR3 is 16 amino acids long. The V gene lost 6 bases and the J gene lost 1 base, with 15 bases spanning the gap. Germline V gives CDR1 SNHLY, CDR2 FYNNEI. This CDR3 reads CASRQMGGLNTGELFF. The CDR3 coding sequence is TGTGCCAGCAGGCAAATGGGCGGGCTGAACACCGGGGAGCTGTTTTTT.

The V and J genes are TRBV28 and TRBJ2-7; D is perhaps TRBD1 (6 bases). Between the trimmed V and J ends, which lost 3 bases and 5 bases, there was a span of 8 bases. CDR1 and CDR2 (germline): MDHEN, SYDVKM. The CDR3 covers 12 residues. The CDR3 here is CASSLGAHEQYF. The CDR3 nucleotides are TGTGCCAGCAGTTTGGGGGCTCACGAGCAGTACTTC.

A few counts support this clone. The chain combines TRBV19 with TRBJ2-7; 10 positions agree with TRBD1. This CDR3 spans 14 amino acids. V was pared by 3 bases and J by 5 bases, with 4 bases of the junction left unmatched. Germline V gene lookup returns CDR1 LNHDA and CDR2 SQIVND (reference sequence). As DNA, the CDR3 is TGTGCCAGTAGTATTAGCGGGACAGGGGACGAGCAGTACTTC. It translates to CASSISGTGDEQYF. The entire variable domain, with the rest obtained from reference TRBV19 and TRBJ2-7, is as follows: DGGITQSPKYLFRKEGQNVTLSCEQNLNHDAMYWYRQDPGQGLRLIYYSQIVNDFQKGDIAEGYSVSREKKESFPLTVTSAQKNPTAFYLCASSISGTGDEQYFGPGTRLTVT.

This sequence joins TRBV10-1 and TRBJ1-1; D unresolved. The CDR3 has 12 amino acids. Germline V gene lookup returns CDR1 WNHNN and CDR2 SYGVQD (reference sequence). Between the trimmed V and J ends, which lost 8 bases and 0 bases, there was a span of 7 bases. The CDR3 nucleotides read TGCGCCAGCGGGCGAGTGAACACTGAAGCTTTCTTT. This sequence encodes CASGRVNTEAFF.

The V and J genes are TRBV28 and TRBJ2-7; D is perhaps TRBD2 (6 bases). The length of the CDR3 is 18 residues. V was shortened by 6 bases and J by 0 bases, with 24 bases between the two germline ends. Per the germline V gene, CDR1 is MDHEN and CDR2 is SYDVKM. CDR3 in DNA: TGTGCCAGCAGGCGAAGATCCGCGGGGTCCTTTAGCTCCTACGAGCAGTACTTC. Its translation is CASRRRSAGSFSSYEQYF.

V is TRBV6-5 and J is TRBJ1-3; no clear D. The CDR3 spans 14 residues. V was shortened by 7 bases and J by 2 bases, with 12 bases between the two germline ends. Germline V lookup: CDR1 MNHEY, CDR2 SVGAGI. This chain's CDR3 is CASTTHITGNTIYF. The CDR3 DNA is TGTGCCAGCACCACCCACATAACTGGAAACACCATATATTTT.

The V and J genes are TRBV6-1 and TRBJ2-7; D gene unclear. CDR3 size: 13 residues. Trimming left V 6 bases short and J 5 bases short, with 14 bases between. Germline V gives CDR1 MNHNS, CDR2 SASEGT. The CDR3 nucleotides read TGTGCCAGCAGCTGGGTAGGAGAGAACGAGCAGTACTTC. This translates into CASSWVGENEQYF.

The J gene is TRBJ2-7, the V gene TRBV2; 7 bases are shared with TRBD2. The CDR3 covers 17 residues. The germline V gene has CDR1 SNHLY and CDR2 FYNNEI. V was pared by 2 bases and J by 0 bases, with 10 bases of the junction left unmatched. CDR3 DNA sequence: TGTGCCAGCAGTGAATCCGGGGTCGGGGGGTCCTCCTACGAGCAGTACTTC. Translation gives CASSESGVGGSSYEQYF. Together with reference TRBV2 and TRBJ2-7, the CDR3 gives the full variable domain: EPEVTQTPSHQVTQMGQEVILRCVPISNHLYFYWYRQILGQKVEFLVSFYNNEISEKSEIFDDQFSVERPDGSNFTLKIRSTKLEDSAMYFCASSESGVGGSSYEQYFGPGTRLTVT.

The chain combines TRBV15 with TRBJ2-7; TRBD1 matches 9 bases. The length of the CDR3 is 15 residues. Germline values: CDR1 LNHNV, CDR2 YYDKDF (reference sequence). The V and J ends lost 6 bases and 1 base, in that order; junction bases with no gene match: 7. CDR3 residues: CATSLPGTGSYEQYF. The DNA of the CDR3 is TGTGCCACCAGTCTACCTGGGACAGGGTCCTACGAGCAGTACTTC. Full variable domain (missing parts from reference TRBV15 and TRBJ2-7): DAMVIQNPRYQVTQFGKPVTLSCSQTLNHNVMYWYQQKSSQAPKLLFHYYDKDFNNEADTPDNFQSRRPNTSFCFLDIRSPGLGDTAMYLCATSLPGTGSYEQYFGPGTRLTVT.

This clone was seen once. The chain couples TRBV4-1 to TRBJ1-4; no clear D gene. Per germline, CDR1 MGHRA and CDR2 YSYEKL. The CDR3 spans 15 residues. Trimming stripped 0 bases from V and 5 bases from J, with 10 bases between. In DNA form, the CDR3 reads TGCGCCAGCAGCCAAGAACCAGTGCACAATGAAAAACTGTTTTTT. As protein: CASSQEPVHNEKLFF.

CDR3: CASCGAGGARDTQYF. Written as DNA, the CDR3 is TGTGCCAGCTGTGGGGCAGGGGGCGCGAGAGATACGCAGTATTTT. The rearrangement links TRBV27 to TRBJ2-3; 8 nucleotides match TRBD1. Germline CDR1 MNHEY, CDR2 SMNVEV (reference sequence). This CDR3 comprises 15 residues. With 8 bases clipped from V and 5 bases from J, the junction kept 12 bases outside the gene matches.

This sequence joins TRBV4-1 and TRBJ2-7; D not certain. Germline V gene sequence: CDR1 MGHRA, CDR2 YSYEKL. V was shortened by 6 bases and J by 4 bases, with 7 bases between the two germline ends. The CDR3 contains 11 residues. CDR3 region: CASSREYEQYF. Written as DNA, the CDR3 is TGCGCCAGCAGTCGAGAGTACGAGCAGTACTTC.

Only one count was recorded for this clone. The chain joins TRBV6-6 to TRBJ1-5; D call uncertain. Germline V gives CDR1 MNHNY, CDR2 SVGAGI (reference sequence). V was trimmed by 7 bases and J by 2 bases, leaving 6 bases between them. The CDR3 spans 12 residues. The CDR3 is CASTGGNQPQHF. CDR3 in DNA: TGTGCCAGCACCGGAGGCAATCAGCCCCAGCATTTT.